This T cell receptor beta chain was found in a study of graft-versus-host responses after intestinal transplantation. The wider study: Those transplanted obtained multivisceral, liver-intestinal, or isolated intestinal grafts. For approximately three years after anti-thymocyte globulin induction, all recipients took tacrolimus and steroids. General study results and limits: The authors found GvH clones in recipient marrow, some appearing first in ileum or blood. Allografts of patients with graft-donor T cell macrochimerism showed high graft-versus-host to host-versus-graft clone ratios.

This clone was picked up one time. The antigen remains undetermined. Germline assignment: CDR1 SGHDT and CDR2 YYEEEE. CDR3 length equals 16 residues. V shed 0 bases, J shed 0 bases, and the junction held 4 bases outside the gene matches. Assay used: immunoSEQ multiplex PCR; TCRdb lists only in-frame clones, some missing. The sample yields around 96,000 clones, around nine tenths seen once. The V call is TRBV5-6, the J call TRBJ2-7; 9 bases are shared with TRBD2. This specimen was unstimulated CD4+ T cells sorted from spleen or lymph node cells, taken before intestinal transplant. The clonotype comes from a human donor who received an intestinal transplant. CDR3 amino acids: CASSLGLAVNSYEQYF. The CDR3 DNA reads TGTGCCAGCAGCTTGGGACTAGCGGTGAACTCCTACGAGCAGTACTTC.